The sequence of this T cell receptor beta chain was determined in a study of regulatory T cells in long-lasting Graves disease. Study-level background: The study counted Graves' disease as persistent given over 5 years of antithyroid drugs and positive TSH receptor antibodies.

Relying on iRepertoire HTBI primers and Arm-PCR of CDR3 regions, the team built TCR beta libraries. TCRdb re-called the multiplex PCR reads through MiXCR, storing one row per CDR3 protein. Of a few hundred thousand distinct CDR3 sequences listed, less than 30% are singletons. The study's findings and limits: Researchers reported studying only peripheral blood, not thyroid tissue.

From germline, CDR1 is ENHRY and CDR2 SYGVKD. The CDR3 consists of 12 residues. V shed 7 bases and J shed 6 bases, with 13 bases lying between them. Specified time point: persistent/refractory GD, antithyroid drugs over 5 years with positive TRAb. After RNA was extracted from PBMCs, the TCR library was made from it. A note on this clonotype: The target antigen is unknown.

This TCR derives from a woman in her thirties or forties with Graves disease. The genes are TRBV10-3 and TRBJ2-7; D ambiguous. The sample here was peripheral blood mononuclear cells (PBMCs), taken when the disease was refractory, from a patient treated with antithyroid drugs. The CDR3 protein is CAINSGPREQYF. The CDR3 coding sequence is TGTGCCATCAATTCAGGACCTCGCGAGCAGTACTTC.